Below, 5 T cell receptor beta chains from the same sample are listed, as sequenced in a study of blood T cell repertoires in COVID-19 (dated by TCRdb to about 2020). The receptor library was made with the immunoSEQ multiplex PCR assay. TCRdb retrieved this table from immuneACCESS and kept in-frame rearrangements only. Not all clones are present; in checked studies, unresolved V genes account for under half, and no reason is known for the remainder. Across this sample there are approximately 140,000 clones, with around 90% seen only once. Together, the top ten hold roughly a tenth of the sample. Specimen: peripheral blood. The receptors derive from a man between 60 and 75 years old with active or convalescent COVID-19.

The CDR3 bases are TGTGCCAGTAGTATGCATCCCCGGGACACGGGTCGGATTGGCTACACCTTC. It translates to CASSMHPRDTGRIGYTF. The chain links TRBV19 to TRBJ1-2, with TRBD1 as a possible D gene (6 bases). V was shortened by 3 bases and J by 7 bases, with 24 bases between the two germline ends. Looked up from germline, CDR1 is LNHDA and CDR2 is SQIVND (reference sequence). This CDR3 has 17 residues.

V and J are TRBV18 and TRBJ2-2, with TRBD2 as a possible D gene (5 bases). The CDR3 runs to 14 residues. Germline loops: CDR1 KGHSH, CDR2 LQKENI. Between the trimmed V and J ends, which lost 5 bases and 4 bases, there was a span of 11 bases. The CDR3 loop reads CASSFGILTGELFF. The DNA of the CDR3 is TGTGCCAGCTCATTCGGGATTCTCACCGGGGAGCTGTTTTTT.

This clone was found many times. The chain combines TRBV2 with TRBJ2-2, with 7 bases matching TRBD2. Germline values: CDR1 SNHLY, CDR2 FYNNEI. CDR3 length: 14 residues. Unmatched junction bases numbered 8, after V lost 7 bases and J lost 6 bases. Here the CDR3 DNA reads TGTGCCAGCAAGCGGCGGGAGAGTCCCGGGGAGCTGTTTTTT. Its protein is CASKRRESPGELFF.

The genes are TRBV7-2 and TRBJ2-2, with a possible D match to TRBD2 (6 bases). Trimming removed 1 base at V and 6 bases at J, with 9 bases between. The CDR3 has 14 residues. Germline lookup yields CDR1 SGHTA and CDR2 FQGNSA. CDR3 sequence: CASSLDGGAGELFF. CDR3 DNA: TGTGCCAGCAGCTTAGATGGAGGGGCCGGGGAGCTGTTTTTT.

This chain uses TRBV6-2 or TRBV6-3 with TRBJ2-1; perhaps TRBD2 as D (5 bases). V was cut by 6 bases and J by 7 bases, with 22 bases left in between. This CDR3 contains 16 residues. Germline values: CDR1 MNHEY, CDR2 SVGEGT. The CDR3 bases are TGTGCCAGCAGCCCAGGTAGCGATGGGGTGAGGAATGAGCAGTTCTTC. This encodes CASSPGSDGVRNEQFF.